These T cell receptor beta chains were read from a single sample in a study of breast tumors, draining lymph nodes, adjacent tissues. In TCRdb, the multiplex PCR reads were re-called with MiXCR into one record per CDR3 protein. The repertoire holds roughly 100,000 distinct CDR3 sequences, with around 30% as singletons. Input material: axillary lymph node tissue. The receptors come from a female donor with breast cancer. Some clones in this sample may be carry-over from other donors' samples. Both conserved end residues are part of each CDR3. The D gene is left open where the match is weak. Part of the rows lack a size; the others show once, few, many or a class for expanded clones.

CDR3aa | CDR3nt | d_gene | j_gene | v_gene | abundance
CASSFLGPTDTQYF | TGTGCCAGCAGTTTCCTCGGTCCCACAGATACGCAGTATTTT | NA | TRBJ2-3 | TRBV12-3/TRBV12-4 | many
CATSDGQGPYEQYF | TGTGCCACCAGTGATGGACAGGGCCCCTACGAGCAGTACTTC | TRBD1 | TRBJ2-7 | TRBV24-1 | many
CASSLGVRGHRETQYF | TGTGCCAGCAGCTTAGGGGTCAGGGGGCATCGAGAGACCCAGTACTTC | TRBD1 | TRBJ2-5 | TRBV7-9 | NA
CASSLRVLAGVGSYNEQFF | TGTGCCAGCAGCTTGAGGGTGCTAGCGGGAGTGGGGTCCTACAATGAGCAGTTCTTC | TRBD2 | TRBJ2-1 | TRBV5-6 | many
CASSQGIGQGGGSTEAFF | TGCGCCAGCAGCCAAGGAATTGGACAGGGAGGAGGAAGCACTGAAGCTTTCTTT | TRBD1 | TRBJ1-1 | TRBV4-3 | few
CASSFSPQGATQYF | TGTGCCAGCAGTTTCTCCCCACAGGGTGCGACCCAGTACTTC | NA | TRBJ2-5 | TRBV28 | many
CASSDRKISNLPTYGYTF | TGTGCCAGTAGTGACAGGAAGATAAGCAACCTACCAACCTATGGCTACACCTTC | NA | TRBJ1-2 | TRBV19 | many
CASSPGQGSYGQYF | TGTGCCAGCAGTCCCGGACAGGGATCCTACGGGCAGTACTTC | TRBD1 | TRBJ2-7 | TRBV6-5 | few
CASSIGQGARDTQYF | TGTGCCAGTAGTATCGGACAGGGGGCAAGAGATACGCAGTATTTT | TRBD1 | TRBJ2-3 | TRBV19 | many
CSAMLALGLQKNTGELFF | TGCAGCGCAATGCTCGCATTAGGACTTCAAAAAAACACCGGGGAGCTGTTTTTT | NA | TRBJ2-2 | TRBV29-1 | many
CASSQLTRGVRQEPQYF | TGTGCCAGCAGCCAACTGACCAGGGGTGTGCGACAAGAGCCCCAGTACTTC | NA | TRBJ2-5 | TRBV7-8 | many
CASSLIPPRLAVAGELFF | TGCGCCAGCAGCTTGATCCCCCCCAGACTAGCGGTTGCCGGGGAGCTGTTTTTT | TRBD2 | TRBJ2-2 | TRBV5-1 | many
CASSLRGGNQPQHF | TGTGCCAGCAGCTTAAGGGGGGGCAATCAGCCCCAGCATTTT | NA | TRBJ1-5 | TRBV7-9 | many
CASSHGGTQYF | TGTGCCAGCAGCCATGGGGGTACCCAGTACTTC | NA | TRBJ2-5 | TRBV14 | NA
CASSTSGRGKANEKLFF | TGTGCCAGCAGCACAAGTGGCAGGGGGAAGGCTAATGAAAAACTGTTTTTT | TRBD1 | TRBJ1-4 | TRBV13 | many
CASSSGLVETQYF | TGTGCCAGCTCATCCGGACTAGTGGAGACCCAGTACTTC | TRBD2 | TRBJ2-5 | TRBV18 | many
CAWTSTGGNTIYF | TGTGCCTGGACTTCTACAGGGGGAAACACCATATATTTT | NA | TRBJ1-3 | TRBV30 | many
CASSQLLSGGHNEQFF | TGCGCCAGCAGCCAACTTCTTAGCGGAGGACACAATGAGCAGTTCTTC | NA | TRBJ2-1 | TRBV4-1 | many
CASSPPGNEQFF | TGTGCCAGCAGCCCGCCCGGCAATGAGCAGTTCTTC | NA | TRBJ2-1 | TRBV5-4 | NA
CASSLGQTHEQYF | TGTGCCAGCAGCCTTGGACAGACCCACGAGCAGTACTTC | NA | TRBJ2-7 | TRBV5-5 | many
CASSLEARGLGNTIYF | TGTGCCAGCAGCTTAGAGGCCAGGGGGCTTGGAAACACCATATATTTT | TRBD1 | TRBJ1-3 | TRBV7-2 | many
CASSQDPPGGSYEQYF | TGTGCCAGCAGCCAAGATCCCCCGGGAGGATCCTACGAGCAGTACTTC | TRBD2 | TRBJ2-7 | TRBV3-1 | many
CASSPWTGIGGYTF | TGTGCCAGCAGCCCTTGGACAGGGATTGGGGGCTACACCTTC | TRBD1 | TRBJ1-2 | TRBV7-9 | many
CSAYGCSGNTIYF | NA | NA | TRBJ1-3 | TRBV20-1 | NA
CASSERGGGGYTF | TGTGCCAGCAGTGAGAGGGGGGGAGGTGGCTACACCTTC | NA | TRBJ1-2 | TRBV2 | NA
CASSLSRDPGNTIYF | TGTGCCAGCAGTTTAAGCAGGGACCCTGGAAACACCATATATTTT | NA | TRBJ1-3 | TRBV7-6 | NA
CASGGGANVLTF | TGCGCCAGCGGGGGCGGGGCCAACGTCCTGACTTTC | NA | TRBJ2-6 | TRBV3-2 | NA
CASLPTGAENTNIYKNTEAFF | TGTGCCAGCTTACCGACAGGGGCGGAAAACACCAATATATATAAGAACACTGAAGCTTTCTTT | TRBD1 | TRBJ1-1 | TRBV18 | NA
CARSPGQAWGMETQYF | TGTGCCCGCAGCCCCGGACAGGCGTGGGGTATGGAGACCCAGTACTTC | TRBD1 | TRBJ2-5 | TRBV5-6 | NA
CASRPGTASGNTIYF | TGTGCCAGCAGACCCGGGACAGCCTCTGGAAACACCATATATTTT | TRBD1 | TRBJ1-3 | TRBV27 | many
CASSRPGVGELFF | TGCGCCAGCAGCCGACCAGGAGTCGGGGAGCTGTTTTTT | NA | TRBJ2-2 | TRBV4-1 | many
CSVESQAGYEQYF | TGCAGCGTTGAGAGCCAGGCAGGGTACGAGCAGTACTTC | NA | TRBJ2-7 | TRBV29-1 | many
CSARVSGSNEQFF | TGCAGTGCTAGAGTTAGCGGGAGCAATGAGCAGTTCTTC | TRBD2 | TRBJ2-1 | TRBV20-1 | NA
CASRLGERGYNEQFF | TGTGCCAGCAGACTAGGGGAGCGGGGCTACAATGAGCAGTTCTTC | TRBD2 | TRBJ2-1 | TRBV28 | NA
CSAEKQSSYTEQFF | TGCAGTGCGGAAAAGCAGAGCTCCTACACTGAGCAGTTCTTC | NA | TRBJ2-1 | TRBV20-1 | many
CASSQAGKETQYF | TGTGCCAGCAGTCAGGCGGGGAAAGAGACCCAGTACTTC | NA | TRBJ2-5 | TRBV6-2/TRBV6-3 | few
CSARASGVTEAFF | TGCAGTGCTAGAGCTTCAGGGGTCACTGAAGCTTTCTTT | NA | TRBJ1-1 | TRBV20-1 | NA
CASSLVARNTEAFF | TGTGCCAGCAGCTTAGTAGCTCGGAACACTGAAGCTTTCTTT | NA | TRBJ1-1 | TRBV7-2 | few
CASRTDRPSNYGYTF | TGTGCCAGCAGGACAGACAGACCTTCTAACTATGGCTACACCTTC | NA | TRBJ1-2 | TRBV6-2/TRBV6-3 | many
CASSIKGTSGAPYEQYF | TGTGCCAGTAGTATCAAGGGTACCTCGGGAGCCCCCTACGAGCAGTACTTC | NA | TRBJ2-7 | TRBV19 | NA
CANRDKPYEQYF | TGTGCCAACCGGGACAAACCCTACGAGCAGTACTTC | NA | TRBJ2-7 | TRBV6-1 | NA
CASSLPLAGGLDYNEQFF | TGTGCCAGCAGCTTACCCTTAGCGGGGGGGCTAGACTACAATGAGCAGTTCTTC | TRBD2 | TRBJ2-1 | TRBV7-9 | many
CASSPGLAATYEQYF | TGTGCCAGCAGCCCCGGCCTAGCGGCAACCTACGAGCAGTACTTC | TRBD2 | TRBJ2-7 | TRBV11-3 | many
CASSQHESLGYNEQFF | TGTGCCAGCAGCCAACACGAGAGTCTCGGGTACAATGAGCAGTTCTTC | NA | TRBJ2-1 | TRBV14 | many
CASSQGGGSSGNTIYF | TGTGCCAGCAGCCAAGGAGGGGGCTCTAGTGGAAACACCATATATTTT | TRBD1 | TRBJ1-3 | TRBV3-1 | many
CSARDPASGSIDTGELFF | TGCAGTGCTAGAGATCCGGCTAGCGGGAGTATCGACACCGGGGAGCTGTTTTTT | TRBD2 | TRBJ2-2 | TRBV20-1 | many
CASRNLAGRALPYGYTF | TGTGCCAGCAGAAACCTGGCAGGGAGGGCCTTACCTTATGGCTACACCTTC | NA | TRBJ1-2 | TRBV12-3/TRBV12-4 | many
CASSQDSRFGTNNEKLFF | TGCGCCAGCAGCCAAGATTCGCGTTTCGGAACAAATAATGAAAAACTGTTTTTT | NA | TRBJ1-4 | TRBV4-3 | many
CSTKGRAKKLFF | TGCAGTACCAAGGGACGGGCCAAAAAACTGTTTTTT | NA | TRBJ1-4 | TRBV20-1 | NA
CASSIDGGPSTDTQYF | TGTGCCAGTAGTATAGACGGGGGGCCCAGCACAGATACGCAGTATTTT | NA | TRBJ2-3 | TRBV19 | many
CASTQRPDSGNTIYF | TGTGCCAGCACTCAAAGGCCCGACTCTGGAAACACCATATATTTT | NA | TRBJ1-3 | TRBV6-6 | many
CSGYSLAGVNNEQFF | TGCAGCGGCTACTCGCTAGCGGGAGTCAACAATGAGCAGTTCTTC | TRBD2 | TRBJ2-1 | TRBV29-1 | NA
CASSAGRAYEQYF | TGCGCCAGCAGCGCAGGGAGGGCCTACGAGCAGTACTTC | TRBD2 | TRBJ2-7 | TRBV10-1 | many
CASSSRDRAWDEQFF | TGTGCCAGCAGCTCACGGGACAGGGCTTGGGATGAGCAGTTCTTC | TRBD1 | TRBJ2-1 | TRBV7-3 | many
CAWSVSLVTDTQYF | TGTGCCTGGAGTGTATCGCTAGTCACAGATACGCAGTATTTT | NA | TRBJ2-3 | TRBV30 | many
CASRKEGYNSPLHF | TGTGCCAGCAGAAAGGAGGGTTATAATTCACCCCTCCACTTT | NA | TRBJ1-6 | TRBV6-5 | many
CAIQTGFQETQYF | TGTGCCATCCAAACAGGATTCCAAGAGACCCAGTACTTC | NA | TRBJ2-5 | TRBV2 | NA
CASSARRAYEQYF | TGTGCCAGCAGTGCTCGCAGGGCCTACGAGCAGTACTTC | NA | TRBJ2-7 | TRBV2 | many
CASSTGLAGGEDTQYF | TGTGCCAGCAGCACGGGACTAGCGGGAGGAGAAGATACGCAGTATTTT | TRBD2 | TRBJ2-3 | TRBV5-8 | many
CASSLKGLAGRYEQYF | TGTGCCAGCAGTTTAAAGGGACTAGCGGGTCGCTACGAGCAGTACTTC | TRBD2 | TRBJ2-7 | TRBV27 | many